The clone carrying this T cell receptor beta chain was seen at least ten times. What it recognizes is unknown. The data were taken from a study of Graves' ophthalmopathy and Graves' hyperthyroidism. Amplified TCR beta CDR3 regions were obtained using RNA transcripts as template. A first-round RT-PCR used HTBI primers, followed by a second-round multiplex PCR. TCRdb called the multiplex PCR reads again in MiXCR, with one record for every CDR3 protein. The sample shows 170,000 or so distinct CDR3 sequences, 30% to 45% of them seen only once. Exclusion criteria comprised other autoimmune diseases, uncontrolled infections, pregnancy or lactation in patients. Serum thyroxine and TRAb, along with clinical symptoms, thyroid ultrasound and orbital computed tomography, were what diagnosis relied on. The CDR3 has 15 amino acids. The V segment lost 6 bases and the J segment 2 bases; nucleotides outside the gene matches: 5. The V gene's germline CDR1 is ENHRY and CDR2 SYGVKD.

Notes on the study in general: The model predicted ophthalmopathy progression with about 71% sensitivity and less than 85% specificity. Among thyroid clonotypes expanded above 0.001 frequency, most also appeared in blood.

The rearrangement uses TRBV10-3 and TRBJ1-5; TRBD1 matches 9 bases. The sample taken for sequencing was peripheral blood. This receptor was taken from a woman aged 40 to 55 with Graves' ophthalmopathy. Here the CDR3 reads CAIRAGQGGNQPQHF. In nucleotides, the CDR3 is TGTGCCATCAGAGCGGGACAGGGAGGCAATCAGCCCCAGCATTTT.